Shown below are 7 T cell receptor beta chains from a single sample sequenced in a study of tumor-infiltrating lymphocytes in primary liver carcinoma. TCR beta cDNA was reverse-transcribed from roughly 0.45 ug of total RNA. The reaction used a constant-region primer and ProtoScript II reverse transcriptase. It was through three nested multiplex PCR rounds of slightly modified ARM-PCR that TCR beta libraries arose. A C-beta reverse primer and TRBV1-TRBV30 forward primers served in each of the first two PCR rounds, at ten to eleven cycles apiece. TCRdb independently ran MiXCR on the multiplex PCR reads; one entry per CDR3 protein. The repertoire holds 50,000 to 65,000 distinct CDR3 sequences, with around 69% as singletons. The source material, 20-30 mg of unsorted bulk tissue, was used to co-extract RNA and DNA. Source material: liver tumor tissue from sampling region 4. Subset meaning: tumor region T4, right-lateral pole. All receptors come from a man in his forties or fifties with primary liver carcinoma and hepatitis B virus infection.

This clonotype has a handful of counts. Lacking the conserved final phenylalanine or tryptophan, this CDR3 likely reflects a read error. The CDR3 reads CASSPPGRADTQYS. The CDR3, as DNA: TGTGCCAGCAGCCCCCCGGGCCGGGCAGATACGCAGTATTCT. V is TRBV11-2 and J is TRBJ2-3; no firm D call. The CDR3 is made up of 14 amino acids. Germline assignment: CDR1 SGHAT and CDR2 FQNNGV. The V end was cut by 5 bases, the J end by 4 bases, with 13 bases between.

Note on this clonotype: A much larger clone sits a single nucleotide away, making a read error possible. This chain joins TRBV5-1 and TRBJ2-3; D unresolved. Germline lookup yields CDR1 SGHRS and CDR2 YFSETQ. There are 16 residues in the CDR3. The CDR3 DNA reads as TGCGCCAGCGGCTTGAACGGCCGCACTAGCACAGATACGCAGTATTTT. Translating gives CASGLNGRTSTDTQYF.

As concerns this clonotype: Lacking the conserved final phenylalanine or tryptophan, this CDR3 likely reflects a read error. This sequence joins TRBV7-9 and TRBJ2-2, with D possibly being TRBD1 (5 bases). Germline V lookup: CDR1 SEHNR, CDR2 FQNEAQ (reference sequence). Trimming shortened V by 11 bases and J by 8 bases, and 27 bases separated the two germline ends. This CDR3 comprises 16 residues. CDR3 coding DNA: TGTGCCGGCAACTTAGTTCTTCAGGGTTGGACAGGGGAGCTGTTTTCT. Amino acids: CAGNLVLQGWTGELFS.

This CDR3 is CDSSQQGPEETQYF. The CDR3, as DNA: TGTGACAGTAGCCAACAGGGGCCGGAAGAGACCCAGTACTTC. The rearrangement joins TRBV5-4 to TRBJ2-5; 7 bases match TRBD1. The CDR3 is made up of 14 amino acids. Per the germline V gene, CDR1 is SGHNT and CDR2 is YYREEE (reference sequence).

With regard to this clonotype: One end of the junction is discordant with germline, which a read error may explain. V is TRBV7-9 and J is TRBJ1-3; 7 bases agree with TRBD1. The CDR3 spans 14 residues. The germline V gene has CDR1 SEHNR and CDR2 FQNEAQ (reference sequence). The CDR3: CASSSGQAGNSIYF. Here the CDR3 DNA reads TGTGCTAGCAGCTCAGGACAGGCTGGAAACTCCATATACTTT.

This clonotype has a single count. The chain has TRBV10-1 and TRBJ1-1; no clear D gene. Germline V gene lookup returns CDR1 WNHNN and CDR2 SYGVQD (reference sequence). The CDR3 runs to 16 residues. The CDR3 region has the DNA TGCTCACCAGCAGTGAGGACTTTAGGAACCGTCATTAAAGCTTTCTTT. Translating gives CSPAVRTLGTVIKAFF.

As DNA, the CDR3 is TGCATCAGCAGCCTACCCCGGACAGGGGCGAACACCGGGGAGCTGTTTTTT. Translation: CISSLPRTGANTGELFF. The genes are TRBV4-1 and TRBJ2-2; 9 bases agree with TRBD1. Germline V lookup: CDR1 MGHRA, CDR2 YSYEKL. The CDR3 sequence is 17 residues long.